The table lists the clone carrying this T cell receptor beta chain with many counts. CDR1 and CDR2 from the germline V gene are SGHRS and YFSETQ. The CDR3 runs 13 residues. Trimming removed 2 bases from V and 6 bases from J, with 12 bases in between. This sample stems from a study of blood T cells in healthy people across ages. Primers used in a second PCR of about 7 to 12 cycles were a sample-barcoded 5' primer and a J-beta primer mix. TCRdb reprocessed the 5' RACE reads with MiXCR, giving one entry per CDR3 protein. The sample lists 380,000 or so distinct CDR3 sequences; roughly half were seen once.

The sequenced material came from blood. The receptor comes from a man between 60 and 75 years old in good health. This chain joins TRBV5-1 and TRBJ2-7; D may correspond to TRBD1 or TRBD2 (5 bases each). CDR3 nucleotides: TGCGCCAGCAGCTTCGGGGCGGGCCTCGAGCAGTACTTC. Amino acids: CASSFGAGLEQYF.